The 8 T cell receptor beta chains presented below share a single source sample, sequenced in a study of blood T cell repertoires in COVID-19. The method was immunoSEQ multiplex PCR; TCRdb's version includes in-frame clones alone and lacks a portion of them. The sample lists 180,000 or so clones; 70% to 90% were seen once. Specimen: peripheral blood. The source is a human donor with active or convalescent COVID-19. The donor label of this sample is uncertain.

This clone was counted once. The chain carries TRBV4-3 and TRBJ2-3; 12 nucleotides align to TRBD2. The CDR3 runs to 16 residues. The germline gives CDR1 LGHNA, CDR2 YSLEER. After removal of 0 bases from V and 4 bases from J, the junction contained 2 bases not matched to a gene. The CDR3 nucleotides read TGCGCCAGCAGCCAAGATCTAGCGGGGGGGCCAGATACGCAGTATTTT. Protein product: CASSQDLAGGPDTQYF.

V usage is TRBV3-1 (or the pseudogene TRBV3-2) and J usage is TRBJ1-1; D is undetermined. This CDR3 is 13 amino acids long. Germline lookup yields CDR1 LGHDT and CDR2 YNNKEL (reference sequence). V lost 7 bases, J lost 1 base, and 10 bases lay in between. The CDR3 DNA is TGTGCCAGCATGCCGAGCCAGAACACTGAAGCTTTCTTT. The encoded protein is CASMPSQNTEAFF.

This CDR3 is CASSLAAATDTQYF. The CDR3 DNA sequence: TGTGCCAGCAGCTTAGCGGCGGCCACAGATACGCAGTATTTT. The chain employs TRBV7-6 and TRBJ2-3; no clear D. Trimming took off 0 bases at V and 2 bases at J, with 6 bases between the two ends. Germline V gives CDR1 SGHVS, CDR2 FNYEAQ. The CDR3 is 14 residues long.

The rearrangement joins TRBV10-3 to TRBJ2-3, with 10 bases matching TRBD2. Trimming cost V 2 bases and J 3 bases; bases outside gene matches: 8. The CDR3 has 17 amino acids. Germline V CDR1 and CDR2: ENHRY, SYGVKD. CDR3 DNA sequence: TGTGCCATCAGTGAGCCCGCGACTAGCGGGTCAACAGATACGCAGTATTTT. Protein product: CAISEPATSGSTDTQYF.

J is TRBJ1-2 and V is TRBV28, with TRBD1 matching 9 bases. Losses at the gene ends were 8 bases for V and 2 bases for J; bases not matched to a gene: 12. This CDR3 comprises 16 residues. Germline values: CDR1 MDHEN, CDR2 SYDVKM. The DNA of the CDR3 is TGTGCCAGCTCCCAAACTAGGGGACAGGGCAACTATGGCTACACCTTC. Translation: CASSQTRGQGNYGYTF.

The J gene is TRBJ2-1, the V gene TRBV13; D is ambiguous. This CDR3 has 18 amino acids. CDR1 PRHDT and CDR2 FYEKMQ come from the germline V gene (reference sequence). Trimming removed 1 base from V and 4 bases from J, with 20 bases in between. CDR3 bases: TGTGCCAGCAGCTTAGTCGCGTCGGGTCTCTCCCGATACAATGAGCAGTTCTTC. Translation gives CASSLVASGLSRYNEQFF.

CDR3 residues: CASSLSDHPGYEQYF. As DNA, the CDR3 is TGTGCCAGCAGCTTAAGTGACCACCCGGGTTACGAGCAGTACTTC. This chain joins TRBV7-2 and TRBJ2-7; no reliable D call. V was pared by 2 bases and J by 4 bases, with 15 bases between. The CDR3 loop spans 15 amino acids. From germline, CDR1 is SGHTA and CDR2 FQGNSA.

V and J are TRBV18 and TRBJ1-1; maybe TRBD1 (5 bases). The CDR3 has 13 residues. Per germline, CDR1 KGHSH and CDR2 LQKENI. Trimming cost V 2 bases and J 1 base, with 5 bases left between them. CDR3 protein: CASSPGQNTEAFF. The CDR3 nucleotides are TGTGCCAGCTCACCAGGACAGAACACTGAAGCTTTCTTT. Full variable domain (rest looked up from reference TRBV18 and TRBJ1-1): NAGVMQNPRHLVRRRGQEARLRCSPMKGHSHVYWYRQLPEEGLKFMVYLQKENIIDESGMPKERFSAEFPKEGPSILRIQQVVRGDSAAYFCASSPGQNTEAFFGQGTRLTVV.